The clone carrying this T cell receptor (beta chain) was detected a few times. This record belongs to a study of blood T cells in healthy people across ages. A J-beta primer mix and a sample-barcoded 5' primer were used in a second PCR of about 7 to 12 cycles. MiXCR, applied by TCRdb to the 5' RACE reads, yields one record per CDR3 protein. Here the sample spans some 290,000 distinct CDR3 sequences, around 29% being singletons. Germline-derived CDR1 and CDR2 are SGHRS and YFSETQ. V dropped 0 bases and J dropped 1 base, with 7 bases sitting between them. The CDR3 covers 14 residues. This chain connects TRBV5-1 to TRBJ1-1; D is undetermined. Sequencing used blood. The origin of this receptor is a woman in her 70s in good health. The CDR3 sequence is CASSLGKGNTEAFF. CDR3 bases: TGCGCCAGCAGCTTGGGGAAGGGGAACACTGAAGCTTTCTTT.